Each of the 6 T cell receptor beta chains below was sequenced from the same sample in a study of T cells in Graves' hyperthyroidism and ophthalmopathy (dated by TCRdb to about 2019). Receptors were amplified or captured by multiplex PCR. Sequencing relied on an Illumina HiSeq 2000. The TCR beta CDR3 regions were amplified from the RNA transcripts. The TCR CDR3 was subjected to a first round of RT-PCR using the HTBI primer set and the Qiagen OneStep RT-PCR kit. TCRdb reanalyzed the raw reads on its own, using fastp at Q25 for trimming and MiXCR for clone calling, and kept in-frame beta chains. Rows with a matching CDR3 protein are joined into one entry that keeps the most common DNA and genes. The sample includes 550,000 to 700,000 distinct CDR3 sequences, with approximately 15% observed a single time. The biggest ten clones account for around 4.5% of the sample. Sequencing was carried out using blood. The receptors stem from a woman between 35 and 50 years old with Graves' ophthalmopathy.

This clonotype was picked up one time. The rearrangement uses TRBV6-2 or TRBV6-3 and TRBJ2-7; perhaps TRBD2 as D (7 bases). The V gene lost 6 bases and the J gene lost 0 bases, with 24 bases spanning the gap. Germline CDR1 reads MNHEY; CDR2 reads SVGEGT. This CDR3 has 18 amino acids. The CDR3 loop reads CASSRTYSRGARSYEQYF. In DNA form, the CDR3 reads TGTGCCAGCAGCCGAACGTATTCACGGGGGGCCCGCTCCTACGAGCAGTACTTC.

The rearrangement joins TRBV12-3 or TRBV12-4 to TRBJ1-1; unclear D gene. CDR3 length equals 13 residues. V was trimmed by 6 bases and J by 2 bases, leaving 10 bases between them. The CDR3 protein is CASSPVDNTEAFF. DNA of the CDR3: TGTGCCAGCAGCCCGGTGGACAACACTGAAGCTTTCTTT.

There are a few counts of this clonotype. V and J are TRBV28 and TRBJ1-3; D remains unclear. CDR3 size: 14 residues. The germline V and J ends were trimmed by 7 bases and 0 bases, with 10 bases remaining between them. Germline loops: CDR1 MDHEN, CDR2 SYDVKM. Here the CDR3 DNA reads TGTGCCAGCACGGGCACAGCCTCTGGAAACACCATATATTTT. Its protein is CASTGTASGNTIYF.

The J gene is TRBJ2-5, the V gene TRBV6-1; 9 bases agree with TRBD1. The CDR3 consists of 15 residues. The V gene's germline CDR1 is MNHNS and CDR2 SASEGT. Trimming removed 6 bases from V and 4 bases from J; junction bases left unmatched: 9. In DNA form, the CDR3 reads TGTGCCAGCAGGACCGGGACAGGGAGGAGAGAGACCCAGTACTTC. Translation: CASRTGTGRRETQYF.

This clonotype was counted many times. The chain links TRBV24-1 to TRBJ1-1, with D perhaps matching TRBD1 (6 bases). CDR3 length: 13 amino acids. V was clipped by 9 bases and J by 1 base, with 11 bases between them. Germline loops: CDR1 KGHDR, CDR2 SFDVKD. CDR3 loop: CATQEGGNTEAFF. CDR3 coding DNA: TGTGCCACCCAAGAGGGGGGGAACACTGAAGCTTTCTTT.

This chain joins TRBV28 and TRBJ2-7; D remains unclear. Germline CDR1 is MDHEN and CDR2 is SYDVKM. Trimming left V 6 bases short and J 7 bases short, with 19 bases between. This CDR3 comprises 14 residues. Here the CDR3 DNA reads TGTGCCAGCAGGCCTTCCCAGCGATTGGGGGAGCAGTACTTC. Translating gives CASRPSQRLGEQYF.